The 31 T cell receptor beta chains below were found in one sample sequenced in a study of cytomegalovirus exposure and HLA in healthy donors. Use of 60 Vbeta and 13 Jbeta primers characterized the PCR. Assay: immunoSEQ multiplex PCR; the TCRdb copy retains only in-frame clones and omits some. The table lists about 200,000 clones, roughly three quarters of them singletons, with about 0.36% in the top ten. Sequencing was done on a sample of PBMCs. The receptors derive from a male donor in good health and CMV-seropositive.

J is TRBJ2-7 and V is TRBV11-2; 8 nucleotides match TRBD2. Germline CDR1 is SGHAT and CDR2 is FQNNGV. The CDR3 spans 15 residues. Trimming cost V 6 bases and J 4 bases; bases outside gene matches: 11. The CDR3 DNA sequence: TGTGCCAGCAGATATACTAGCGGTCTACGTTACGAGCAGTACTTC. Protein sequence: CASRYTSGLRYEQYF.

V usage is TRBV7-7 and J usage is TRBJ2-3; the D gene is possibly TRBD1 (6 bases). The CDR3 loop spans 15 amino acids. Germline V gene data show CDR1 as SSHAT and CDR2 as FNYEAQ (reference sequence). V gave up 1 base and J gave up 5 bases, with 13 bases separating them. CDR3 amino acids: CASSLGGHGRDTQYF. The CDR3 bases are TGTGCCAGCAGCTTAGGGGGGCACGGGCGAGATACGCAGTATTTT.

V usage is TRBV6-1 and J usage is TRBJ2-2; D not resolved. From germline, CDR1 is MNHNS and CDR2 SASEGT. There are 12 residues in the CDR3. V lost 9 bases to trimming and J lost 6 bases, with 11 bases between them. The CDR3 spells CASAKSPGELFF. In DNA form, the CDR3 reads TGTGCCAGTGCTAAGTCCCCCGGGGAGCTGTTTTTT.

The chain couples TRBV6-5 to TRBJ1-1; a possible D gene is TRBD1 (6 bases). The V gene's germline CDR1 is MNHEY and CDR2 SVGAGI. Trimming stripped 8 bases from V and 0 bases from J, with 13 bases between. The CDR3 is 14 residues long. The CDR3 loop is CASGRTVLNTEAFF. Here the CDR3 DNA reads TGTGCCAGCGGACGGACAGTCTTGAACACTGAAGCTTTCTTT.

The CDR3 reads CASRNAGQGKKDTQYF. In DNA form, the CDR3 reads TGCGCCAGCAGGAACGCCGGACAGGGGAAAAAAGATACGCAGTATTTT. The chain carries TRBV23-1 and TRBJ2-3, with 9 bases fitting TRBD1. TRBV23-1 is placed among ORFs of uncertain function. V trimming: 6 bases; J trimming: 5 bases; junction bases outside the gene matches: 12. The CDR3 totals 16 residues.

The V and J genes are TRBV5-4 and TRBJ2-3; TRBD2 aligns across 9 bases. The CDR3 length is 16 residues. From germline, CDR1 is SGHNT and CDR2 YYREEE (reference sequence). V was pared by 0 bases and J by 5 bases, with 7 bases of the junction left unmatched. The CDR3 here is CASSLGAGGQRDTQYF. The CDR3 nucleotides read TGTGCCAGCAGCTTGGGCGCGGGGGGGCAGAGAGATACGCAGTATTTT.

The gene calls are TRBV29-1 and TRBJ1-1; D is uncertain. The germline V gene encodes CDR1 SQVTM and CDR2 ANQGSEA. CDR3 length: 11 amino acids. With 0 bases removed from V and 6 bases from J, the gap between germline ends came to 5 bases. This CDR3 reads CSVEDVAEAFF. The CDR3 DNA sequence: TGCAGCGTTGAAGACGTAGCTGAAGCTTTCTTT.

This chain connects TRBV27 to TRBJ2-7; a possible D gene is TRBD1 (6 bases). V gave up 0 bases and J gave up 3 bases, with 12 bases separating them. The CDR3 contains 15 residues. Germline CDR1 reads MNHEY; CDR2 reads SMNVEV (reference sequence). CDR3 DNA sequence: TGTGCCAGCAGTTTATCCGACAGGACCTACTACGAGCAGTACTTC. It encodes CASSLSDRTYYEQYF.

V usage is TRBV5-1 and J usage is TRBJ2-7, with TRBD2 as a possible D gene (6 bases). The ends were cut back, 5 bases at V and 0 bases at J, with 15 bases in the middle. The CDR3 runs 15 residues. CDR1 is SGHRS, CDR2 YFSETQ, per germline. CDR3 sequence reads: CASSRDLPSSYEQYF. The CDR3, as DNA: TGCGCCAGCAGTCGGGACTTACCCAGCTCCTACGAGCAGTACTTC.

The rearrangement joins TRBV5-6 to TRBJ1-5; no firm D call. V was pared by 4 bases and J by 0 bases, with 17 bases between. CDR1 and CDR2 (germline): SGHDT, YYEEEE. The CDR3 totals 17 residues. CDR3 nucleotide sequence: TGTGCCAGCAGCGCCTACTGGGCCATCAATAGCAATCAGCCCCAGCATTTT. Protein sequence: CASSAYWAINSNQPQHF. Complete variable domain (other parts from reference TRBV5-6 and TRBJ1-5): DAGVTQSPTHLIKTRGQQVTLRCSPKSGHDTVSWYQQALGQGPQFIFQYYEEEERQRGNFPDRFSGHQFPNYSSELNVNALLLGDSALYLCASSAYWAINSNQPQHFGDGTRLSIL.

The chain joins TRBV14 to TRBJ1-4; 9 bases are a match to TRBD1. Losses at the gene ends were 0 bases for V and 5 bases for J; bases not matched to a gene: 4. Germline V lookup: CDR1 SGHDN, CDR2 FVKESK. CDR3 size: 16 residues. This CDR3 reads CASSQDIGTGNEKLFF. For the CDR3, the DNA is TGTGCCAGCAGCCAAGATATCGGGACAGGGAATGAAAAACTGTTTTTT.

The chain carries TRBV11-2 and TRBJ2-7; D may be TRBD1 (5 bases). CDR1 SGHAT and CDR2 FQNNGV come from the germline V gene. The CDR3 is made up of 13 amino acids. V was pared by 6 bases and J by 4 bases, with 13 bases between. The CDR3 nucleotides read TGTGCCAGCAGGAATACCCAGGGATACGAGCAGTACTTC. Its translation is CASRNTQGYEQYF. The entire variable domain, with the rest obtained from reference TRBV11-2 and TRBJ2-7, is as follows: EAGVAQSPRYKIIEKRQSVAFWCNPISGHATLYWYQQILGQGPKLLIQFQNNGVVDDSQLPKDRFSAERLKGVDSTLKIQPAKLEDSAVYLCASRNTQGYEQYFGPGTRLTVT.

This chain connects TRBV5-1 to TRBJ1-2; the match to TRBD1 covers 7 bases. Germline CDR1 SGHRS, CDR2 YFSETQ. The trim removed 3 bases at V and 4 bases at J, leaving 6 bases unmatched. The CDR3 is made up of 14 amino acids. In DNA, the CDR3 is TGCGCCAGCAGCTCCCATCAGGGGGTCTATGGCTACACCTTC. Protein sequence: CASSSHQGVYGYTF. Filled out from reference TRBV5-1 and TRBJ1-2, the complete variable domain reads KAGVTQTPRYLIKTRGQQVTLSCSPISGHRSVSWYQQTPGQGLQFLFEYFSETQRNKGNFPGRFSGRQFSNSRSEMNVSTLELGDSALYLCASSSHQGVYGYTFGSGTRLTVV.

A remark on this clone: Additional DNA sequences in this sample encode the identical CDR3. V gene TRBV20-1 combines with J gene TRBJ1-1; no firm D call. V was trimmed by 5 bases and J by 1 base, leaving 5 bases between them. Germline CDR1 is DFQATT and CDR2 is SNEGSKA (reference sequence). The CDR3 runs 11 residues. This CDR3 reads CSALRNTEAFF. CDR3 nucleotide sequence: TGCAGTGCTCTCAGGAACACTGAAGCTTTCTTT.

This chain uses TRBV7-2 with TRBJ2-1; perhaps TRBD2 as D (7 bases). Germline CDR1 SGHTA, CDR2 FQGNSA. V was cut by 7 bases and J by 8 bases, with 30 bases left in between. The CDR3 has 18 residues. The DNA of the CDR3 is TGTGCCAGCACCTTTAGAATGGGGGGGGCAGGTTCTCAACATGAGCAGTTCTTC. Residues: CASTFRMGGAGSQHEQFF.

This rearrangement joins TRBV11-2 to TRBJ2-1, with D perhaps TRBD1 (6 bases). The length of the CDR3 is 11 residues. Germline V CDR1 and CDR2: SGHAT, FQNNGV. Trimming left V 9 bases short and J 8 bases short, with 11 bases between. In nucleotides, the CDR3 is TGTGCCAGTACAGGGTGGGATGAGCAGTTCTTC. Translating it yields CASTGWDEQFF.

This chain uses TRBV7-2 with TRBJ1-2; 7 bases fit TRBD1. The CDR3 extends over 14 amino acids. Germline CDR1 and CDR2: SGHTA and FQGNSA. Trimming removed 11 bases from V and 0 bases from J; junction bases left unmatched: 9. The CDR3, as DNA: TGTGCCGGGGAGACAGGGAACGCTAACTATGGCTACACCTTC. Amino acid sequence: CAGETGNANYGYTF.

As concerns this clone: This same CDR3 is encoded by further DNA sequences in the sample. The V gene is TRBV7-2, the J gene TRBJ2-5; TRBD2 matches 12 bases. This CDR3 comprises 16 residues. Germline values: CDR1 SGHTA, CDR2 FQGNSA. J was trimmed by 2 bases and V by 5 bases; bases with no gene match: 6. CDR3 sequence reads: CASSLSSGGGQETQYF. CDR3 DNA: TGTGCCAGCAGCCTTTCTAGCGGGGGGGGGCAAGAGACCCAGTACTTC.

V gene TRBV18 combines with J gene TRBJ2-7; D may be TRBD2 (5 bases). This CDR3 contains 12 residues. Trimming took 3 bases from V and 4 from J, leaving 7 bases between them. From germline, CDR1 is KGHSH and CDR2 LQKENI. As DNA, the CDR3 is TGTGCCAGCTCACCTCGGGGTTACGAGCAGTACTTC. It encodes CASSPRGYEQYF.

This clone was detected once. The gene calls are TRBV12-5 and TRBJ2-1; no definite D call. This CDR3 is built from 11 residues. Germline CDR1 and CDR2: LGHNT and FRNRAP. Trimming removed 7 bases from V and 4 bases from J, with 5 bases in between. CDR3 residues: CASDIYNEQFF. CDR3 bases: TGTGCTAGTGACATTTACAATGAGCAGTTCTTC.

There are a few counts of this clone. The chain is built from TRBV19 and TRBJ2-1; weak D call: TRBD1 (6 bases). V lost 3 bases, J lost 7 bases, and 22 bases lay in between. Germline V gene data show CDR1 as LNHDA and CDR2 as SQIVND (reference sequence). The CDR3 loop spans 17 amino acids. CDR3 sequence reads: CASSMRQDAWAINEQFF. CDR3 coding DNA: TGTGCCAGTAGTATGAGACAGGATGCTTGGGCCATTAATGAGCAGTTCTTC.

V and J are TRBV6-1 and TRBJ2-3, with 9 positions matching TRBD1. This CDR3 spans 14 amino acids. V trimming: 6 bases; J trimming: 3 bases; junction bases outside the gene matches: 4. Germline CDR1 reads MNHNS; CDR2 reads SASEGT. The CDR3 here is CASSVGQGTDTQYF. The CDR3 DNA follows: TGTGCCAGCAGCGTGGGACAGGGTACAGATACGCAGTATTTT.

Here the CDR3 reads CASSVLTGLVEKLFF. The DNA for the CDR3 is TGTGCCAGCAGTGTTCTGACAGGGTTGGTGGAAAAACTGTTTTTT. The chain has TRBV6-1 and TRBJ1-4; 7 positions match TRBD1. Germline-derived CDR1 and CDR2 are MNHNS and SASEGT. The CDR3 has 15 residues. V was pared by 4 bases and J by 8 bases, with 10 bases of the junction left unmatched.

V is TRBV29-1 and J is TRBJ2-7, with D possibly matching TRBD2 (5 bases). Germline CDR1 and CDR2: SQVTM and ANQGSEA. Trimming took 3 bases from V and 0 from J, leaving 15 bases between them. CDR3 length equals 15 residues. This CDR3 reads CSVEVRGWLSYEQYF. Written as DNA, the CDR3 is TGCAGCGTTGAGGTTAGAGGGTGGCTCTCCTACGAGCAGTACTTC.

DNA for the CDR3: TGTGCCAGCAGCGTACAGGGGCAGCCCCCTGCGGGCTACACCTTC. Its protein product is CASSVQGQPPAGYTF. The chain links TRBV9 to TRBJ1-2; TRBD1 is a possible D gene (6 bases). Germline CDR1 is SGDLS and CDR2 is YYNGEE. The germline V and J ends were trimmed by 1 base and 8 bases, with 18 bases remaining between them. CDR3 length: 15 amino acids.

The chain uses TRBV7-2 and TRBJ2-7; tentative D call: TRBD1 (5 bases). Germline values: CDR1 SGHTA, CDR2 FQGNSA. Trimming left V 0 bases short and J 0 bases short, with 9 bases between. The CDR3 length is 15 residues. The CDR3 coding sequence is TGTGCCAGCAGCTTAGCGATGACAGTCTCCTACGAGCAGTACTTC. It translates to CASSLAMTVSYEQYF.

Here the CDR3 reads CASSGDLARETQYF. CDR3 sequence (DNA): TGTGCCAGCAGCGGTGACTTAGCGCGTGAGACCCAGTACTTC. This chain joins TRBV7-9 and TRBJ2-5; TRBD2 might be the D (5 bases). This CDR3 has 14 residues. V gave up 5 bases and J gave up 5 bases, with 15 bases separating them. The germline gives CDR1 SEHNR, CDR2 FQNEAQ (reference sequence).

The CDR3 DNA reads TGCGCCAGCAGCCAAGAGGCCCTTAACTATGGCTACACCTTC. Amino acid sequence: CASSQEALNYGYTF. The chain joins TRBV4-1 to TRBJ1-2; D gene uncertain. The V end lost 0 bases, the J end lost 1 base, and 6 bases lay between the germline ends. The germline gives CDR1 MGHRA, CDR2 YSYEKL. The CDR3 sequence is 14 residues long.

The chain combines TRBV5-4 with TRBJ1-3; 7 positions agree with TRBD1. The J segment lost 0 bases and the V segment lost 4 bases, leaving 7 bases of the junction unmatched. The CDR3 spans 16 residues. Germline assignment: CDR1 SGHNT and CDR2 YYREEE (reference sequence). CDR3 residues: CASSVDGTASGNTIYF. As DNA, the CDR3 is TGTGCCAGCAGCGTCGACGGGACAGCCTCTGGAAACACCATATATTTT.

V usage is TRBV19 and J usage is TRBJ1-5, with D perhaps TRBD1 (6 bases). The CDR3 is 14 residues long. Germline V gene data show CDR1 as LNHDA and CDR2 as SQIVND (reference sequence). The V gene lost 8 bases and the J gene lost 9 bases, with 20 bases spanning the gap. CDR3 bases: TGTGCCAGTGGGGATGGTGGGTGGGGGCCGCCCCAGCATTTT. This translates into CASGDGGWGPPQHF.

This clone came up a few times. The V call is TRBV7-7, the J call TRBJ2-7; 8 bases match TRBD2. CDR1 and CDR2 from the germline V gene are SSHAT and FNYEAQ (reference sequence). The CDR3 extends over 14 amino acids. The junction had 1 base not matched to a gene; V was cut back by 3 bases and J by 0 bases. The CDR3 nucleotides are TGTGCCAGCAGCTTGCGGGGGGACTCCTACGAGCAGTACTTC. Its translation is CASSLRGDSYEQYF.